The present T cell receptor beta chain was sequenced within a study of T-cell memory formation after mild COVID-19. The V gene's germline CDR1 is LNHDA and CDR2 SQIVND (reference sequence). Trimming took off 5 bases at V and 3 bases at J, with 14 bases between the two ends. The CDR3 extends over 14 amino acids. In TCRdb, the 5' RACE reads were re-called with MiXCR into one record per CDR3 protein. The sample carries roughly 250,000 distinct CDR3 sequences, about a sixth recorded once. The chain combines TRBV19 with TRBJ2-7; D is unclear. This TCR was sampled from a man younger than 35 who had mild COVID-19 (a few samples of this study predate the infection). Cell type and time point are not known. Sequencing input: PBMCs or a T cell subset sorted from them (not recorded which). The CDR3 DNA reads TGTGCCAGTAGTTACTCCTCTGACGGCTACGAGCAGTACTTC. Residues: CASSYSSDGYEQYF.